This T cell receptor (beta chain) was captured by sequencing in a study of blood T cell repertoires in COVID-19. Study information: Samples representing acute and convalescent COVID-19 were sourced from the United States, Italy and Spain. Nucleic acid was either cDNA or gDNA, and it came from T cells, B-cell-depleted T cells, or PBMCs.

Trimming took 2 bases from V and 1 from J, leaving 6 bases between them. Germline-derived CDR1 and CDR2 are MNHNS and SASEGT. The CDR3 totals 13 residues. Per the study methods: Reference gene primers were amplified, and this amplification served to estimate nucleated cell counts. The protocol was immunoSEQ multiplex PCR, while the TCRdb copy is restricted to in-frame clones and leaves out a portion. That table gives V, J and clone size, and the DNA gave D and trimming. The sample shows about 160,000 clones, about 80% of them seen only once. The table lists this clone with a few counts. The sequence was obtained from a man between 65 and 85 years old who had recovered from COVID-19. The genes are TRBV6-1 and TRBJ2-7; no reliable D call. Sequences were obtained from peripheral blood. CDR3 nucleotide sequence: TGTGCCAGCAGTGAACAGGTGTCCTACGAGCAGTACTTC. This gives the protein CASSEQVSYEQYF.